The clone carrying this T cell receptor beta chain has a handful of counts. This record belongs to a study of Graves' ophthalmopathy and Graves' hyperthyroidism. Isolation of PBMCs was performed using around 9.1 ml of fresh peripheral blood. RNA transcripts were the template, and TCR beta CDR3 regions were amplified from them. RT-PCR with HTBI primers came first, then second-round multiplex PCR. TCRdb processed the multiplex PCR reads anew with MiXCR; each CDR3 protein has one entry. Seen here are approximately 210,000 distinct CDR3 sequences, about 32% observed once, and the top ten hold 9.1%. The receptor was isolated from a man aged 45 to 65 with Graves' ophthalmopathy. Sequencing input: peripheral blood.

The DNA of the CDR3 is TGTGCCAGCAGCGGTAGACAGGGATGGACTGAAGCTTTCTTT. Amino acid sequence: CASSGRQGWTEAFF. This chain uses TRBV6-1 with TRBJ1-1; 7 bases fit TRBD1. The CDR3 length is 14 residues. Germline trimming cut 6 bases from V and 5 bases from J; bases unmatched to any gene: 9. Germline V gives CDR1 MNHNS, CDR2 SASEGT.